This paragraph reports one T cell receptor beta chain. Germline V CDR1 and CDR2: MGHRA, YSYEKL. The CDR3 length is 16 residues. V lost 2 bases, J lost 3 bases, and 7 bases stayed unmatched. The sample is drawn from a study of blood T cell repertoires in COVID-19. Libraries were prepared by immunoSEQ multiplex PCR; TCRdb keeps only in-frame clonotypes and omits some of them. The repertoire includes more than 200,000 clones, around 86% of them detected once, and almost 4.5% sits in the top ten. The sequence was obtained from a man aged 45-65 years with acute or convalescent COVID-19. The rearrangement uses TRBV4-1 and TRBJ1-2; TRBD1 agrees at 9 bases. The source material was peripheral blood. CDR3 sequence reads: CASSQSPTGGDYGYTF. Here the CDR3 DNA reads TGCGCCAGCAGCCAATCCCCGACAGGGGGGGACTATGGCTACACCTTC.